The clone carrying this T cell receptor (beta chain) was seen ten or more times. The antigen is unknown. This record comes from a study of neurological immune-mediated disorders. Study findings and constraints: Private repertoires in all groups were suggested by the finding that expanded clones across subjects shared no CDR3 amino acid sequences.

The authors made cDNA by 5'RACE with 10-nucleotide random UMIs. Whenever a sequencing run was performed, it yielded over 180 million TCR-beta sequences from 15-18 subjects. TCRdb independently ran MiXCR on the 5' RACE reads; one entry per CDR3 protein. The table lists about 46,000 distinct CDR3 sequences, roughly 4.1% of them singletons, with under 6.5% in the top ten. CDR3 size: 14 residues. With 3 bases removed from V and 3 bases from J, the gap between germline ends came to 9 bases. The receptor was derived from a woman aged 55-70 years with multiple sclerosis. The specimen was PBMCs. The rearrangement uses TRBV12-3 or TRBV12-4 and TRBJ1-5; D not certain. The CDR3 reads CASSFGPINQPQHF. The CDR3 region has the DNA TGTGCCAGCAGTTTCGGTCCAATCAATCAGCCCCAGCATTTT.